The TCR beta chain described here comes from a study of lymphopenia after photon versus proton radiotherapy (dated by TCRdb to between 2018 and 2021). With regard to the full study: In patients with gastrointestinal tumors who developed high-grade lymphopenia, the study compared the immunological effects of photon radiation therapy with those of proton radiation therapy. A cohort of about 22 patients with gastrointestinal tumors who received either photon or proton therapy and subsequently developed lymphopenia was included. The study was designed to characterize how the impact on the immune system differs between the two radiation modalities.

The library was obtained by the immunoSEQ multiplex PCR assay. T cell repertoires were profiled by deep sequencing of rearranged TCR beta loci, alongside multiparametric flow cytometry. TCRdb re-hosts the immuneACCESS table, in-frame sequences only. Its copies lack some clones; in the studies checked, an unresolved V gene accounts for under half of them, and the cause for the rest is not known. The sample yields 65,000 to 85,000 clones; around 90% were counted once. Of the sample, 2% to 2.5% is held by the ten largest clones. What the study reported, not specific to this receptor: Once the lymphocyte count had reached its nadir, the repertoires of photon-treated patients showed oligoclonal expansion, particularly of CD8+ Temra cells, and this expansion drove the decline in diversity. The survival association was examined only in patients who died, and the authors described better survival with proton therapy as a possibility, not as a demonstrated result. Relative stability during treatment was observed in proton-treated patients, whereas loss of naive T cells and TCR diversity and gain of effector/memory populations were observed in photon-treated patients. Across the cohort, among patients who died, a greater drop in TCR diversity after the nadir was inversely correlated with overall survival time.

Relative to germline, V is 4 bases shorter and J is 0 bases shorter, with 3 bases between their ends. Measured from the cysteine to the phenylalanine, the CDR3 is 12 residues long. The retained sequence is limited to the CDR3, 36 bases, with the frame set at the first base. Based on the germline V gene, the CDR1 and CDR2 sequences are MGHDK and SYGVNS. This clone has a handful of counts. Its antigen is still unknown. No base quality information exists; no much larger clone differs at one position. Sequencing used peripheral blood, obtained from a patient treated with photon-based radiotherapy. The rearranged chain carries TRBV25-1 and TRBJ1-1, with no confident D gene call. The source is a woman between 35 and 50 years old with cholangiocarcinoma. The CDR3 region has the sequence CASSAMNTEAFF. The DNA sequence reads TGTGCCAGCAGTGCAATGAACACTGAAGCTTTCTTT.